Each of the 15 T cell receptor beta chains below was sequenced from the same sample in a study of tumor-infiltrating lymphocytes in primary liver carcinoma. Starting material for RNA and DNA co-extraction consisted of roughly 19-34 mg of unsorted bulk tissue. Total RNA (roughly 0.45 ug) served as template for TCR beta cDNA synthesis primed by a constant-region primer. Slightly modified ARM-PCR, run as three nested multiplex PCR rounds, produced the TCR beta libraries. Use of TRBV1-TRBV30 forward primers with a C-beta reverse primer characterized the first two PCR rounds, which lasted around 9 cycles each. Each CDR3 protein is one row after TCRdb ran MiXCR on the multiplex PCR reads. The data contain about 190,000 distinct CDR3 sequences, about 82% of them singletons. The sample taken for sequencing was tumor tissue from primary liver carcinoma. The receptors were sampled from a man aged 35-49 years with primary liver carcinoma and hepatitis B virus infection.

A few counts support this clonotype. Compared with germline, one end of the junction differs, possibly owing to a read error. The rearrangement links TRBV10-2 to TRBJ2-7; 10 bases line up with TRBD1. Germline assignment: CDR1 WSHSY and CDR2 SAAADI. CDR3 size: 14 residues. The CDR3 bases are TGTGCCAGCACCCGGGACAGGGGTATCGACGAGCAGTACTTC. As protein: CASTRDRGIDEQYF.

This clonotype was seen just once. The rearrangement joins TRBV5-4 to TRBJ2-1; D unclear. Per the germline V gene, CDR1 is SGHNT and CDR2 is YYREEE (reference sequence). Trimming left V 2 bases short and J 0 bases short, with 9 bases between. This CDR3 contains 15 residues. The CDR3 loop reads CASSLVSGSYNEQFF. The CDR3 DNA sequence: TGTGCCAGCAGCTTAGTATCGGGCTCCTACAATGAGCAGTTCTTC. Looking up the rest from reference TRBV5-4 and TRBJ2-1 gives the full variable domain: ETGVTQSPTHLIKTRGQQVTLRCSSQSGHNTVSWYQQALGQGPQFIFQYYREEENGRGNFPPRFSGLQFPNYSSELNVNALELDDSALYLCASSLVSGSYNEQFFGPGTRLTVL.

In regard to this clonotype: It is likely a read error, because the conserved phenylalanine at the end of the CDR3 is missing. V and J are TRBV11-2 and TRBJ2-1; no firm D call. CDR3 length: 13 residues. The germline CDR1 and CDR2 sequences are SGHAT and FQNNGV. Trimming pared 6 bases from V and 4 bases from J, leaving 10 bases between. DNA of the CDR3: TGTGCCAGCAGTTCAAAATTATACAATGAGCAGTTCATC. Encoded protein: CASSSKLYNEQFI.

As concerns this clonotype: The junction and the germline gene differ at one end; a read error may be behind it. The rearrangement links TRBV4-2 to TRBJ2-7; D unclear. The CDR3 spans 12 residues. Germline V gene lookup returns CDR1 LGHNA and CDR2 YNFKEQ. The CDR3 coding sequence is TGTGCCAGCAGCCAAAGGGCCCACGAGCACTACTTC. Encoded protein: CASSQRAHEHYF.

As concerns this clonotype: One end of the junction does not line up with germline, which may come from a read error. J is TRBJ2-4 and V is TRBV4-1, with TRBD2 identical over 14 bases. CDR3 length: 19 amino acids. Germline CDR1 reads MGHRA; CDR2 reads YSYEKL. In nucleotides, the CDR3 is TGTGCCACCAGCCGGCGACTAGCGGGGGGGTCCCCTGGGGAAAACATTCAATACTTC. Translated, it gives CATSRRLAGGSPGENIQYF.

There are a few counts of this clonotype. This may be a read error: a much more frequent sequence differs by one nucleotide. This rearrangement joins TRBV28 to TRBJ1-2; maybe TRBD1 (6 bases). CDR1 MDHEN and CDR2 SYDVKM come from the germline V gene. V lost 1 base, J lost 5 bases, and 11 bases lay in between. The CDR3 sequence is 14 residues long. The CDR3: CASSLSGEKYGYTF. The CDR3 DNA is TGTGCCAGCAGTTTATCAGGGGAAAAGTATGGCTACACCTTC.

This clonotype was observed a handful of times. J is TRBJ2-2 and V is TRBV9; TRBD1 agrees at 8 bases. The CDR3 extends over 16 amino acids. J lost 7 bases, V lost 4 bases, and 12 bases had no gene match. Germline assignment: CDR1 SGDLS and CDR2 YYNGEE. Here the CDR3 reads CASSPQGGRLVGELFF. CDR3 coding DNA: TGTGCCAGCAGCCCACAGGGGGGAAGGCTGGTCGGGGAGCTGTTTTTT.

Regarding this clonotype: One end of the junction varies from germline; a read error may be responsible. The chain recombines TRBV6-5 with TRBJ1-3; the match to TRBD1 covers 7 bases. The CDR3 length is 16 residues. In germline, CDR1 is MNHEY, CDR2 SVGAGI. The CDR3 region has the DNA TGTGCCAGCAGCTTCGGACAGGTGAGAGTGGGAAACACCATGTATTTT. Its protein is CASSFGQVRVGNTMYF.

This clonotype has just one count. The junction departs from germline at one end; a sequencing error may be responsible. This chain joins TRBV11-2 and TRBJ2-4; D call uncertain. The V gene's germline CDR1 is SGHAT and CDR2 FQNNGV. The CDR3 has 14 amino acids. The CDR3 nucleotides read TGTGCCAACAGCTTAGAAGGCTACAAAAACATTCAGTATTTC. Protein product: CANSLEGYKNIQYF.

On this clonotype itself: The missing conserved phenylalanine or tryptophan at the end of this CDR3 makes a read error likely. V is TRBV5-6 and J is TRBJ1-5; a possible D gene is TRBD1 (6 bases). This CDR3 region has 15 residues. Germline V lookup: CDR1 SGHDT, CDR2 YYEEEE. V lost 6 bases, J lost 5 bases, and 18 bases lay in between. Here the CDR3 DNA reads TGTGCCAGCAACATCTTGGGCAGGGGCGATCAGCCCCAGCATTCT. Its protein is CASNILGRGDQPQHS.

In regard to this clonotype: One end of the junction varies from germline; a read error may be responsible. This sequence joins TRBV11-2 and TRBJ2-4; the D is unclear. Germline V lookup: CDR1 SGHAT, CDR2 FQNNGV. CDR3 size: 15 residues. The CDR3 nucleotides are TGTGCCAGCACCACTTCGACGGTAGTCAAAAACATCCAGTACTTC. Protein: CASTTSTVVKNIQYF.

For this clonotype: Relative to the germline gene, one junction end is altered; a read error may explain this. CDR3 amino acids: CVSILSGFDNEQFF. The CDR3 coding sequence is TGTGTCAGCATCTTATCGGGGTTCGACAATGAGCAGTTCTTC. The rearrangement uses TRBV11-2 and TRBJ2-1; possibly TRBD2 for D (5 bases). The CDR3 loop spans 14 amino acids. Germline V gives CDR1 SGHAT, CDR2 FQNNGV.

Turning to this clonotype: At one end, the junction sequence differs from germline, possibly due to a read error. The chain uses TRBV11-2 and TRBJ1-2; D might be TRBD1 (6 bases). CDR3 length: 13 amino acids. From germline, CDR1 is SGHAT and CDR2 FQNNGV. CDR3 sequence: CASGLDRGYGYTF. The DNA for the CDR3 is TGCGCCAGCGGCTTGGACAGAGGCTATGGCTACACCTTC.

A note on this clonotype: The missing conserved phenylalanine or tryptophan at the end of this CDR3 makes a read error likely. The limits of the CDR3 on the DNA are not certain, so only TCRdb's listed CDR3 is given. The V call is TRBV7-9, the J call TRBJ2-5. Counting both end residues, the CDR3 totals 11 amino acids. Per germline, CDR1 SEHNR and CDR2 FQNEAQ (reference sequence). This CDR3 is CASSLKETHYL.

V gene TRBV10-2 combines with J gene TRBJ2-1; TRBD2 might be the D (6 bases). CDR3 length: 11 amino acids. V lost 7 bases and J lost 6, with 7 bases in between. CDR1 is WSHSY, CDR2 SAAADI, per germline. The CDR3 bases are TGCGCCAGCACGACTAGCAATGAGCAGTTCTTC. Its translation: CASTTSNEQFF.